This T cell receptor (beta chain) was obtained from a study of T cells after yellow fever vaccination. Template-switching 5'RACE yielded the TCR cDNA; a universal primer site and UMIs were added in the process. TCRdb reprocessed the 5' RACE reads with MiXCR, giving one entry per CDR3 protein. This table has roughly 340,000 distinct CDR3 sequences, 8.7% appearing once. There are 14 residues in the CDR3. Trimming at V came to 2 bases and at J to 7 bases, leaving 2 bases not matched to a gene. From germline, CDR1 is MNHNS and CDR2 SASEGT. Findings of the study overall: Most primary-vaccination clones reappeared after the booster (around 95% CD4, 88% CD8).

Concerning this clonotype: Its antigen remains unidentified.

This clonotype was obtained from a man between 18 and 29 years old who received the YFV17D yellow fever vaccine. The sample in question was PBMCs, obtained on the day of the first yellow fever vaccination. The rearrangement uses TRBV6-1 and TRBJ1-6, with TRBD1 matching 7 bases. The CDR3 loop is CASSEHRGNSPLHF. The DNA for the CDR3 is TGTGCCAGCAGTGAACACAGGGGCAATTCACCCCTCCACTTT.